The next 18 T cell receptor beta chains were all read from a single sample in a study of early T cells in non-severe SARS-CoV-2 infection. TCRdb used MiXCR to reprocess the 5' RACE reads, holding one entry per CDR3 protein. This table holds tens of thousands of distinct CDR3 sequences, roughly 8.8% found once. The source material was whole blood. Source of these receptors: an adult who was a healthcare worker with PCR-confirmed SARS-CoV-2 infection or an uninfected control (not recorded which).

At least ten counts were recorded for this clonotype. The chain couples TRBV12-3 or TRBV12-4 to TRBJ2-1, with 8 bases lining up with TRBD2. Unmatched junction bases numbered 9, after V lost 6 bases and J lost 5 bases. The CDR3 spans 15 residues. The CDR3 nucleotides read TGTGCCAGCAGGGTCAGCGGGAGCCAACACAATGAGCAGTTCTTC. This gives the protein CASRVSGSQHNEQFF.

The table lists this clonotype with many counts. The rearrangement links TRBV7-9 to TRBJ2-5; 14 positions match TRBD2. CDR3 length equals 18 residues. With 5 bases clipped from V and 3 bases from J, the junction kept 11 bases outside the gene matches. CDR1 and CDR2 (germline): SEHNR, FQNEAQ (reference sequence). CDR3 DNA: TGTGCCAGCAGCCCAGGTTCCCGGGGACTAGCGGGAGAAGAGACCCAGTACTTC. Protein product: CASSPGSRGLAGEETQYF.

This clonotype has at least ten counts. The chain couples TRBV27 to TRBJ1-4; 7 positions match TRBD1. CDR3 size: 15 residues. V lost 4 bases and J lost 3; bases outside the gene matches: 5. The germline V gene has CDR1 MNHEY and CDR2 SMNVEV (reference sequence). The CDR3 sequence: CASSSRGTANEKLFF. The CDR3 DNA is TGTGCCAGCAGTTCGAGGGGGACAGCTAATGAAAAACTGTTTTTT. The whole variable domain, remainder taken from reference TRBV27 and TRBJ1-4, is EAQVTQNPRYLITVTGKKLTVTCSQNMNHEYMSWYRQDPGLGLRQIYYSMNVEVTDKGDVPEGYKVSRKEKRNFPLILESPSPNQTSLYFCASSSRGTANEKLFFGSGTQLSVL.

This clonotype was seen more than once but under ten times. The V call is TRBV7-9, the J call TRBJ1-2; D is unresolved. The V and J ends lost 5 bases and 2 bases respectively, with 12 bases between them. Germline V gene lookup returns CDR1 SEHNR and CDR2 FQNEAQ (reference sequence). The length of the CDR3 is 14 residues. The CDR3: CASSNGYWNYGYTF. The DNA for the CDR3 is TGTGCCAGCAGCAACGGTTATTGGAACTATGGCTACACCTTC.

This clonotype has a handful of counts. This sequence joins TRBV25-1 and TRBJ2-3, with TRBD1 identical over 7 bases. The CDR3 length is 15 residues. Trimming removed 8 bases from V and 2 bases from J; junction bases left unmatched: 10. The germline V gene has CDR1 MGHDK and CDR2 SYGVNS. The CDR3 sequence is CASSPDRVATDTQYF. For the CDR3, the DNA is TGTGCCAGCTCACCTGACAGGGTGGCCACAGATACGCAGTATTTT.

This clonotype appeared many times. V usage is TRBV6-1 and J usage is TRBJ2-6, with D perhaps TRBD2 (5 bases). V lost 3 bases, J lost 0 bases, and 6 bases lay in between. This CDR3 comprises 15 residues. Germline values: CDR1 MNHNS, CDR2 SASEGT. The CDR3: CASSDRGSGANVLTF. CDR3 sequence (DNA): TGTGCCAGCAGTGATCGGGGCTCTGGGGCCAACGTCCTGACTTTC.

At least ten counts were recorded for this clonotype. The chain recombines TRBV4-3 with TRBJ2-3; 7 positions agree with TRBD2. J gave up 4 bases and V 1 base, and 5 bases lay outside the gene matches. Germline CDR1 is LGHNA and CDR2 is YSLEER. This CDR3 is 15 amino acids long. CDR3 nucleotide sequence: TGCGCCAGCAGCCAAGGTCCTAGCGGTTCAGATACGCAGTATTTT. Encoded protein: CASSQGPSGSDTQYF.

This clonotype was detected ten times or more. The CDR3 region is CASSLVRNTEAFF. CDR3 DNA: TGTGCCAGCAGCTTAGTGCGGAACACTGAAGCTTTCTTT. The chain is built from TRBV11-2 and TRBJ1-1; D is uncertain. CDR3 length: 13 residues. V lost 1 base to trimming and J lost 1 base, with 4 bases between them. Germline assignment: CDR1 SGHAT and CDR2 FQNNGV. Looking up the rest from reference TRBV11-2 and TRBJ1-1 gives the full variable domain: EAGVAQSPRYKIIEKRQSVAFWCNPISGHATLYWYQQILGQGPKLLIQFQNNGVVDDSQLPKDRFSAERLKGVDSTLKIQPAKLEDSAVYLCASSLVRNTEAFFGQGTRLTVV.

In this sample, this clonotype turned up a few times. The V call is TRBV6-5, the J call TRBJ1-1; possible D gene TRBD1, 6 bases. Trimming removed 2 bases from V and 7 bases from J, with 20 bases in between. CDR1 and CDR2 from the germline V gene are MNHEY and SVGAGI. This CDR3 region has 16 residues. The CDR3 DNA is TGTGCCAGCAGTTACATCCACACAGGGAGCGCATATGAAGCTTTCTTT. Protein product: CASSYIHTGSAYEAFF.

This chain joins TRBV6-2 or TRBV6-3 and TRBJ2-7; 7 bases line up with TRBD1. The CDR3 sequence is 13 residues long. Germline V gene lookup returns CDR1 MNHEY and CDR2 SVGEGT. V gave up 5 bases and J gave up 3 bases; unmatched junction bases: 4. The CDR3 DNA follows: TGTGCCAGCAGTCAGGGACAGAGCTACGAGCAGTACTTC. Protein: CASSQGQSYEQYF.

The J gene is TRBJ2-7, the V gene TRBV28, with 12 bases aligning to TRBD2. V shed 4 bases, J shed 6 bases, and the junction held 7 bases outside the gene matches. This CDR3 contains 15 residues. The germline gives CDR1 MDHEN, CDR2 SYDVKM. CDR3 region: CASSSLAGGFGEQYF. In nucleotides, the CDR3 is TGTGCCAGCAGTTCTCTAGCGGGAGGGTTTGGCGAGCAGTACTTC. The full variable domain, its missing parts supplied by reference TRBV28 and TRBJ2-7, is DVKVTQSSRYLVKRTGEKVFLECVQDMDHENMFWYRQDPGLGLRLIYFSYDVKMKEKGDIPEGYSVSREKKERFSLILESASTNQTSMYLCASSSLAGGFGEQYFGPGTRLTVT.

This sequence joins TRBV27 and TRBJ1-3, with unresolved D. This CDR3 is built from 15 residues. Germline assignment: CDR1 MNHEY and CDR2 SMNVEV (reference sequence). Trimming shortened V by 5 bases and J by 2 bases, and 13 bases separated the two germline ends. The CDR3 reads CASSPQFATGNTIYF. CDR3 nucleotide sequence: TGTGCCAGCAGTCCCCAATTTGCTACTGGAAACACCATATATTTT.

Many counts were recorded for this clonotype. This rearrangement joins TRBV28 to TRBJ1-2; the D is unclear. V was trimmed by 5 bases and J by 0 bases, leaving 16 bases between them. CDR1 MDHEN and CDR2 SYDVKM come from the germline V gene. CDR3 size: 16 residues. The CDR3 nucleotides are TGTGCCAGCAGTCCGAGCGGAGTCAGAGCTAACTATGGCTACACCTTC. This gives the protein CASSPSGVRANYGYTF.

This chain connects TRBV28 to TRBJ2-1; D is undetermined. Trimming took 6 bases from V and 2 from J, leaving 17 bases between them. Per the germline V gene, CDR1 is MDHEN and CDR2 is SYDVKM. The CDR3 loop spans 16 amino acids. CDR3 protein: CASSLGPNHPYNEQFF. In DNA form, the CDR3 reads TGTGCCAGCAGCCTCGGACCGAACCACCCCTACAATGAGCAGTTCTTC. The full variable domain, in which reference TRBV28 and TRBJ2-1 provide the parts outside the CDR3, is DVKVTQSSRYLVKRTGEKVFLECVQDMDHENMFWYRQDPGLGLRLIYFSYDVKMKEKGDIPEGYSVSREKKERFSLILESASTNQTSMYLCASSLGPNHPYNEQFFGPGTRLTVL.

In its sample, this clonotype was seen a few times. The chain combines TRBV20-1 with TRBJ2-1, with TRBD2 identical over 9 bases. Per germline, CDR1 DFQATT and CDR2 SNEGSKA (reference sequence). Germline trimming cut 2 bases from V and 2 bases from J; bases unmatched to any gene: 1. The CDR3 is 14 residues long. The CDR3 loop is CSARPSGTYNEQFF. CDR3 in DNA: TGCAGTGCTAGACCTAGCGGGACCTACAATGAGCAGTTCTTC.

The table lists this clonotype with a few counts. V usage is TRBV3-1 and J usage is TRBJ2-2, with 9 bases that match TRBD1. Germline V gene lookup returns CDR1 LGHDT and CDR2 YNNKEL (reference sequence). The ends lost 1 base at V and 2 bases at J; junction bases unmatched: 2. This CDR3 comprises 16 residues. CDR3 region: CASSQGTGVNTGELFF. The CDR3 region has the DNA TGTGCCAGCAGCCAAGGGACAGGGGTAAACACCGGGGAGCTGTTTTTT.

This clonotype was observed many times. The chain combines TRBV6-6 with TRBJ2-5; D is perhaps TRBD1 or TRBD2 (5 bases each). CDR3 length equals 14 residues. Germline CDR1 reads MNHNY; CDR2 reads SVGAGI (reference sequence). The germline V and J ends were trimmed by 5 bases and 10 bases, with 20 bases remaining between them. The CDR3 DNA follows: TGTGCCAGCAGTCGCCAAATGGGACCTTACGTCCAGTACTTC. Protein: CASSRQMGPYVQYF.

V gene TRBV18 combines with J gene TRBJ2-1, with D possibly being TRBD1 (6 bases). Germline V gene lookup returns CDR1 KGHSH and CDR2 LQKENI. CDR3 length: 14 amino acids. Trimming left V 3 bases short and J 8 bases short, with 14 bases between. The CDR3 DNA reads as TGTGCCAGCTCACCGCTGACAGGTCAGGATGAGCAGTTCTTC. Amino acids: CASSPLTGQDEQFF.